These 30 T cell receptor beta chains were all obtained from the same sample, sequenced in a study of T-cell reconstitution after alpha-beta-depleted transplantation in children. The TCRbeta library was prepared with unique molecular identifiers. Via MiXCR, TCRdb re-called the PCR reads, giving one row per CDR3 protein. The sample records around 440,000 distinct CDR3 sequences, 15% to 20% being singletons. The sample was PBMCs, mostly from graft donor cells, taken 360 days after TCRalphabeta/CD19-depleted stem cell transplant. The receptors derive from a boy under three years old who had a stem cell transplant for Wiskott-Aldrich syndrome, so the T cells may come from the graft donor.

This clonotype was found a few times. The genes are TRBV20-1 and TRBJ2-1; tentatively, D is TRBD1 (6 bases). V lost 1 base and J 8 bases, leaving 15 bases between the germline ends. The germline V gene has CDR1 DFQATT and CDR2 SNEGSKA (reference sequence). The CDR3 contains 14 residues. CDR3 amino acids: CSARGGHGFDEQFF. In nucleotides, the CDR3 is TGCAGTGCTAGAGGGGGGCACGGATTTGATGAGCAGTTCTTC.

There are a few counts of this clonotype. This sequence joins TRBV7-6 and TRBJ2-7; unclear D gene. V was trimmed by 5 bases and J by 3 bases, leaving 11 bases between them. Germline values: CDR1 SGHVS, CDR2 FNYEAQ. CDR3 length equals 13 residues. The CDR3 protein is CASSLRMGYEQYF. DNA of the CDR3: TGTGCCAGCAGCCTTAGGATGGGCTACGAGCAGTACTTC. Drawing the rest from reference TRBV7-6 and TRBJ2-7, the complete variable domain is GAGVSQSPRYKVTKRGQDVALRCDPISGHVSLYWYRQALGQGPEFLTYFNYEAQQDKSGLPNDRFSAERPEGSISTLTIQRTEQRDSAMYRCASSLRMGYEQYFGPGTRLTVT.

This clonotype was seen only a few times. CDR3 DNA sequence: TGCGCCAGCAGCGCCCCGGACAGGGGGGAAGAAGCTTTCTTT. Residues: CASSAPDRGEEAFF. The chain recombines TRBV5-1 with TRBJ1-1, with 10 bases lining up with TRBD1. Germline V gene lookup returns CDR1 SGHRS and CDR2 YFSETQ. The ends lost 4 bases at V and 8 bases at J; junction bases unmatched: 8. This CDR3 region has 14 residues.

The rearrangement uses TRBV29-1 and TRBJ2-5, with a weak D call TRBD1 (6 bases). Germline V gene data show CDR1 as SQVTM and CDR2 as ANQGSEA. V was pared by 4 bases and J by 4 bases, with 22 bases between. The CDR3 runs 16 residues. The CDR3 loop reads CSVAPGHYLRGETQYF. The CDR3 DNA is TGCAGCGTTGCCCCGGGACACTACCTACGTGGAGAGACCCAGTACTTC.

V is TRBV27 and J is TRBJ2-5; 9 bases agree with TRBD2. V lost 9 bases and J lost 5; bases outside the gene matches: 10. This CDR3 comprises 14 residues. The germline V gene has CDR1 MNHEY and CDR2 SMNVEV (reference sequence). This CDR3 reads CASSMRGRAETQYF. In nucleotides, the CDR3 is TGTGCCAGTTCAATGCGCGGGAGGGCGGAGACCCAGTACTTC.

In this sample, this clonotype turned up a few times. The chain is built from TRBV27 and TRBJ2-1; D may correspond to TRBD1 or TRBD2 (5 bases each). V was cut by 7 bases and J by 12 bases, with 19 bases left in between. The CDR3 totals 13 residues. The germline CDR1 and CDR2 sequences are MNHEY and SMNVEV (reference sequence). The CDR3 DNA follows: TGTGCCAGCACCCATCTCGGGGCTCCTGTGCAGTTCTTC. This gives the protein CASTHLGAPVQFF.

This chain connects TRBV19 to TRBJ1-5, with D maybe TRBD1 (6 bases). Germline CDR1 and CDR2: LNHDA and SQIVND (reference sequence). The CDR3 runs to 15 residues. The V and J ends lost 2 bases and 5 bases respectively, with 13 bases between them. The CDR3 DNA reads TGTGCCAGTAGTATAATTGGGACAAGGCATCAGCCCCAGCATTTT. Its translation is CASSIIGTRHQPQHF.

A few counts support this clonotype. The chain employs TRBV29-1 and TRBJ2-3, with 8 bases lining up with TRBD2. V gave up 6 bases and J gave up 7 bases; unmatched junction bases: 15. Germline values: CDR1 SQVTM, CDR2 ANQGSEA. CDR3 size: 15 residues. The CDR3 bases are TGCAGCGTCTCGGGACTAGTCCCCTTTCTAAATACGCAGTATTTT. Encoded protein: CSVSGLVPFLNTQYF.

V usage is TRBV10-3 and J usage is TRBJ2-1; 9 nucleotides align to TRBD2. This CDR3 has 12 amino acids. CDR1 and CDR2 from the germline V gene are ENHRY and SYGVKD. Unmatched junction bases numbered 4, after V lost 6 bases and J lost 10 bases. CDR3 nucleotide sequence: TGTGCCATCAGAGGGACTAGCTCGGAGCAGTTCTTC. This sequence encodes CAIRGTSSEQFF.

The V call is TRBV3-1, the J call TRBJ2-5, with 7 bases identical to TRBD2. J gave up 5 bases and V 0 bases, and 0 bases lay outside the gene matches. The CDR3 runs to 13 residues. The germline V gene has CDR1 LGHDT and CDR2 YNNKEL (reference sequence). CDR3 region: CASSQELAETQYF. The DNA for the CDR3 is TGTGCCAGCAGCCAAGAACTAGCGGAGACCCAGTACTTC.

The chain has TRBV12-3 or TRBV12-4 and TRBJ2-7; 9 nucleotides align to TRBD2. Unmatched junction bases numbered 6, after V lost 7 bases and J lost 2 bases. The CDR3 is 14 residues long. The CDR3 DNA sequence: TGTGCCAGCATGAAGCGGGAGGTAACCTACGAGCAGTACTTC. Its translation is CASMKREVTYEQYF.

As to this clonotype: At one boundary the junction diverges from the germline segment, which might be a read error. This rearrangement joins TRBV5-1 to TRBJ2-1, with a weak D call TRBD2 (5 bases). Germline-derived CDR1 and CDR2 are SGHRS and YFSETQ. This CDR3 has 15 residues. The CDR3 reads CASRLEKRSYNEQFF. For the CDR3, the DNA is TGCGCCAGCAGGTTGGAAAAGCGGAGCTACAATGAGCAGTTCTTC. Full variable domain (outside the CDR3, taken from reference TRBV5-1 and TRBJ2-1): KAGVTQTPRYLIKTRGQQVTLSCSPISGHRSVSWYQQTPGQGLQFLFEYFSETQRNKGNFPGRFSGRQFSNSRSEMNVSTLELGDSALYLCASRLEKRSYNEQFFGPGTRLTVL.

The chain couples TRBV19 to TRBJ2-3; 11 nucleotides match TRBD2. V was clipped by 1 base and J by 5 bases; unmatched bases: 2. Germline V gene lookup returns CDR1 LNHDA and CDR2 SQIVND (reference sequence). The CDR3 consists of 15 residues. The CDR3 is CASSIGLAGGDTQYF. In DNA, the CDR3 is TGTGCCAGTAGTATAGGGCTAGCGGGAGGAGATACGCAGTATTTT.

Only a few counts were recorded for this clonotype. The chain joins TRBV3-1 to TRBJ2-3; 7 bases are shared with TRBD1. The CDR3 spans 17 residues. The germline gives CDR1 LGHDT, CDR2 YNNKEL (reference sequence). V was clipped by 1 base and J by 3 bases; unmatched bases: 10. The CDR3 nucleotides are TGTGCCAGCAGCCAAGTTACCCGGCCAGGGGGAACAGATACGCAGTATTTT. Protein: CASSQVTRPGGTDTQYF.

V usage is TRBV30 and J usage is TRBJ2-7, with 9 positions matching TRBD2. V lost 1 base and J lost 3; bases outside the gene matches: 4. Germline V gene sequence: CDR1 GTSNPN, CDR2 SVGIG (reference sequence). The CDR3 extends over 14 amino acids. The CDR3 reads CAWSEGSGSYEQYF. The CDR3 coding sequence is TGTGCCTGGAGTGAGGGTAGCGGGAGCTACGAGCAGTACTTC. Full variable domain (missing parts from reference TRBV30 and TRBJ2-7): SQTIHQWPATLVQPVGSPLSLECTVEGTSNPNLYWYRQAAGRGLQLLFYSVGIGQISSEVPQNLSASRPQDRQFILSSKKLLLSDSGFYLCAWSEGSGSYEQYFGPGTRLTVT.

V usage is TRBV24-1 and J usage is TRBJ1-5; weak D call: TRBD1 (6 bases). The germline V gene encodes CDR1 KGHDR and CDR2 SFDVKD. The CDR3 consists of 14 residues. Trimming removed 2 bases at V and 2 bases at J, with 6 bases between. The CDR3 sequence: CATSDSGGNQPQHF. DNA of the CDR3: TGTGCCACCAGTGATTCAGGGGGCAATCAGCCCCAGCATTTT.

The rearrangement links TRBV11-2 to TRBJ2-3; the D gene is possibly TRBD1 (5 bases). Germline V gene data show CDR1 as SGHAT and CDR2 as FQNNGV. CDR3 length equals 14 residues. Trimming left V 3 bases short and J 4 bases short, with 11 bases between. CDR3 in amino acids: CASSFWGVADTQYF. Written as DNA, the CDR3 is TGTGCCAGCAGCTTTTGGGGCGTTGCAGATACGCAGTATTTT. The full variable domain, its missing parts supplied by reference TRBV11-2 and TRBJ2-3, is EAGVAQSPRYKIIEKRQSVAFWCNPISGHATLYWYQQILGQGPKLLIQFQNNGVVDDSQLPKDRFSAERLKGVDSTLKIQPAKLEDSAVYLCASSFWGVADTQYFGPGTRLTVL.

This chain links TRBV12-3 or TRBV12-4 with TRBJ2-2, with TRBD2 matching 8 bases. Germline trimming cut 1 base from V and 4 bases from J; bases unmatched to any gene: 5. The CDR3 runs 16 residues. The CDR3 region has the DNA TGTGCCAGCAGTTTAGGGCTAGCGGGTCGCACCGGGGAGCTGTTTTTT. It is translated as CASSLGLAGRTGELFF.

This clonotype has a handful of counts. As DNA, the CDR3 is TGTGCCAGCAGCTTGCGTCCTTCCTCGCACGAGCAGTACTTC. It encodes CASSLRPSSHEQYF. This rearrangement joins TRBV5-6 to TRBJ2-7, with D hard to call. This CDR3 has 14 residues. V was pared by 1 base and J by 5 bases, with 13 bases between. Germline values: CDR1 SGHDT, CDR2 YYEEEE.

This clonotype was recorded a few times. The chain has TRBV6-2 or TRBV6-3 and TRBJ2-2, with 10 bases aligning to TRBD2. The CDR3 length is 15 residues. Germline CDR1 and CDR2: MNHEY and SVGEGT. J was trimmed by 8 bases and V by 1 base; bases with no gene match: 4. The CDR3 DNA is TGTGCCAGCAGTTACTTGCTAGCGGGAGAAGGGGAGCTGTTTTTT. Protein sequence: CASSYLLAGEGELFF.

This clonotype was counted only a few times. J is TRBJ2-2 and V is TRBV6-2 or TRBV6-3; D tentatively reads TRBD1 or TRBD2 (6 bases each). Trimming cost V 6 bases and J 1 base, with 12 bases left between them. This CDR3 has 15 residues. From germline, CDR1 is MNHEY and CDR2 SVGEGT. The CDR3 spells CASRRGEMNTGELFF. CDR3 nucleotide sequence: TGTGCCAGCAGGAGGGGGGAAATGAACACCGGGGAGCTGTTTTTT.

There are many counts of this clonotype. This chain links TRBV12-3 or TRBV12-4 with TRBJ2-1; 9 bases align to TRBD2. The V segment lost 4 bases and the J segment 15 bases; nucleotides outside the gene matches: 7. The CDR3 is 12 amino acids. In DNA, the CDR3 is TGTGCCAGCAGTTGGTCCGAGACTAGCGGGTTCTTC. It codes for CASSWSETSGFF.

The chain carries TRBV7-9 and TRBJ1-1; no clear D gene. This CDR3 contains 10 residues. Trimming removed 6 bases from V and 11 bases from J, with 10 bases in between. Per germline, CDR1 SEHNR and CDR2 FQNEAQ (reference sequence). CDR3 DNA sequence: TGTGCCAGCAGTTTGGTGAAGGCTTTCTTT. Translation gives CASSLVKAFF.

This clonotype was counted between two and nine times. The chain couples TRBV20-1 to TRBJ1-4; D is unclear. Germline V gene data show CDR1 as DFQATT and CDR2 as SNEGSKA (reference sequence). Trimming took 5 bases from V and 3 from J, leaving 10 bases between them. This CDR3 has 13 amino acids. The CDR3, as DNA: TGCAGTGCTCCAGACCGGCCTAATGAAAAACTGTTTTTT. It yields the protein CSAPDRPNEKLFF.

This clonotype was counted many times. This chain connects TRBV5-1 to TRBJ2-7; 8 bases map to TRBD1. The J segment lost 5 bases and the V segment lost 2 bases, leaving 6 bases of the junction unmatched. The CDR3 length is 14 residues. CDR1 and CDR2 (germline): SGHRS, YFSETQ. CDR3 in amino acids: CASSLRTGSHEQYF. The CDR3, as DNA: TGCGCCAGCAGCTTACGGACAGGGAGCCACGAGCAGTACTTC.

The gene calls are TRBV11-2 and TRBJ2-7; TRBD1 aligns across 11 bases. Germline V lookup: CDR1 SGHAT, CDR2 FQNNGV. This CDR3 is 16 amino acids long. The V gene end was trimmed by 4 bases and the J gene end by 4 bases; junction bases not matched to a gene: 9. The CDR3 coding sequence is TGTGCCAGCAGCTCTGGCTCCGGGACAGGGGGGTACGAGCAGTACTTC. This translates into CASSSGSGTGGYEQYF.

The J gene is TRBJ2-5, the V gene TRBV7-6; TRBD1 aligns across 9 bases. The J segment lost 4 bases and the V segment lost 2 bases, leaving 11 bases of the junction unmatched. CDR1 is SGHVS and CDR2 is FNYEAQ in the germline V gene. CDR3 length: 17 amino acids. The CDR3: CASSLLGIQGAVETQYF. CDR3 sequence (DNA): TGTGCCAGCAGCTTATTAGGGATACAGGGGGCTGTAGAGACCCAGTACTTC. Full variable domain (outside the CDR3, taken from reference TRBV7-6 and TRBJ2-5): GAGVSQSPRYKVTKRGQDVALRCDPISGHVSLYWYRQALGQGPEFLTYFNYEAQQDKSGLPNDRFSAERPEGSISTLTIQRTEQRDSAMYRCASSLLGIQGAVETQYFGPGTRLLVL.

This clonotype was detected many times. CDR3 sequence (DNA): TGCGCCAGCAGCCAAGATCCGGTTGCAACTAATGAAAAACTGTTTTTT. This codes for CASSQDPVATNEKLFF. This chain joins TRBV4-1 and TRBJ1-4; no firm D call. Trimming took 0 bases from V and 0 from J, leaving 8 bases between them. CDR3 size: 16 residues. Germline values: CDR1 MGHRA, CDR2 YSYEKL.

This clonotype was detected only a few times. The chain joins TRBV2 to TRBJ2-7, with D perhaps TRBD1 or TRBD2 (5 bases each). This CDR3 region has 14 residues. Germline lookup yields CDR1 SNHLY and CDR2 FYNNEI. The V end lost 5 bases, the J end lost 0 bases, and 11 bases lay between the germline ends. CDR3 in DNA: TGTGCCAGCAGTACCGGGACCTACTCCTACGAGCAGTACTTC. As protein: CASSTGTYSYEQYF. The whole variable domain, remainder taken from reference TRBV2 and TRBJ2-7, is EPEVTQTPSHQVTQMGQEVILRCVPISNHLYFYWYRQILGQKVEFLVSFYNNEISEKSEIFDDQFSVERPDGSNFTLKIRSTKLEDSAMYFCASSTGTYSYEQYFGPGTRLTVT.

The chain joins TRBV11-2 to TRBJ2-7; no clear D. Trimming shortened V by 5 bases and J by 3 bases, and 17 bases separated the two germline ends. The CDR3 is 15 residues long. CDR1 SGHAT and CDR2 FQNNGV come from the germline V gene. The CDR3 spells CASSPRSRRLYEQYF. The CDR3 DNA follows: TGTGCCAGCAGCCCCCGGTCCCGCAGACTCTACGAGCAGTACTTC.